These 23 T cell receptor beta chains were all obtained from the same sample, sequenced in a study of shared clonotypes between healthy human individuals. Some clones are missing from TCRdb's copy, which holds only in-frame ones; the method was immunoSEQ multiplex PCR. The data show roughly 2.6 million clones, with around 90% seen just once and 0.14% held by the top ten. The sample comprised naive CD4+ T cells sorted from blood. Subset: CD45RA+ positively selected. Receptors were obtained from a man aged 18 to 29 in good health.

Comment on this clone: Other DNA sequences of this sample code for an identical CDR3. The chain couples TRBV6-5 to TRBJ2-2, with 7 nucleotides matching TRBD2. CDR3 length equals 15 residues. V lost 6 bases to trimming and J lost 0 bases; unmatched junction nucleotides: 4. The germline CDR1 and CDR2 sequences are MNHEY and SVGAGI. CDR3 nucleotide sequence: TGTGCCAGCAGCCGACTAGCCCCGAACACCGGGGAGCTGTTTTTT. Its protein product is CASSRLAPNTGELFF.

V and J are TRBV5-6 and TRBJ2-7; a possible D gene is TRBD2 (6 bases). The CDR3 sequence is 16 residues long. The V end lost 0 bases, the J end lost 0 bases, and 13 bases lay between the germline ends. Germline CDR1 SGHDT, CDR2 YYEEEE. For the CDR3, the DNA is TGTGCCAGCAGCTTGGCCACCACGGGACTCTCCTACGAGCAGTACTTC. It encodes CASSLATTGLSYEQYF.

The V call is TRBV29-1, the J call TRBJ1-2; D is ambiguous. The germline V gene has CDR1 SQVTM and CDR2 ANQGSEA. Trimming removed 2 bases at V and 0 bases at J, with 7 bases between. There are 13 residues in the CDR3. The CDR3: CSVERASNYGYTF. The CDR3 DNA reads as TGCAGCGTTGAACGCGCGTCTAACTATGGCTACACCTTC.

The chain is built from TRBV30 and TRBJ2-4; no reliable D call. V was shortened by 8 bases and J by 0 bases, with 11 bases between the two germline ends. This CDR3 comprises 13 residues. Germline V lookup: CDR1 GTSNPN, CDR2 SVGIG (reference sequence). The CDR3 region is CAGITVAKNIQYF. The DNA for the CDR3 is TGTGCCGGCATCACGGTAGCCAAAAACATTCAGTACTTC.

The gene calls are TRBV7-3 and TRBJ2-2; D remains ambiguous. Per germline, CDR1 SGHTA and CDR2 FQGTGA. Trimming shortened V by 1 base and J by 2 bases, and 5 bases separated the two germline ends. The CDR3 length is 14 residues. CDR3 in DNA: TGTGCCAGCAGCTTAAGCCAAAACACCGGGGAGCTGTTTTTT. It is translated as CASSLSQNTGELFF.

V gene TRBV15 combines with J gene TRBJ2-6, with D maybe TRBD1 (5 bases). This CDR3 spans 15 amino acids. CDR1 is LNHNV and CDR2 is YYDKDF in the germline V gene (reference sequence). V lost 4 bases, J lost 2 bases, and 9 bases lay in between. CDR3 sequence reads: CATSIGDPGANVLTF. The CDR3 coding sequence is TGTGCCACCAGCATAGGGGATCCTGGGGCCAACGTCCTGACTTTC.

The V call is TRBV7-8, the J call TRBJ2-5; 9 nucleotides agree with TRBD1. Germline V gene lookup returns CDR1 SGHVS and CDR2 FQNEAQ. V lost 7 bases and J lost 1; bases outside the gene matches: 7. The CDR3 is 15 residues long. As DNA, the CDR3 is TGTGCCAGCATACGGAAGACAGGGGGCCAAGAGACCCAGTACTTC. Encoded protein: CASIRKTGGQETQYF.

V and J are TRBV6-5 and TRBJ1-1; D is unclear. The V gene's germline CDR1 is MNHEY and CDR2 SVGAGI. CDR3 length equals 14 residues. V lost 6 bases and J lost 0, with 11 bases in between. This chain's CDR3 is CASRADGMNTEAFF. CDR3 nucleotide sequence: TGTGCCAGCAGGGCGGACGGCATGAACACTGAAGCTTTCTTT.

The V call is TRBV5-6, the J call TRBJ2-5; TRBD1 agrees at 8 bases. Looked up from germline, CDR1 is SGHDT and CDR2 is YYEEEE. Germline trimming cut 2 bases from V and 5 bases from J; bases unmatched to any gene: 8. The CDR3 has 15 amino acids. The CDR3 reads CASSFETGAQETQYF. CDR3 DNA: TGTGCCAGCAGCTTTGAGACAGGGGCTCAGGAGACCCAGTACTTC.

The CDR3 nucleotides read TGCGCCAGCAGCCACTACTCCGGGACTAGCGGAATTTATACGCAGTATTTT. Its protein is CASSHYSGTSGIYTQYF. The gene calls are TRBV4-3 and TRBJ2-3, with 11 nucleotides matching TRBD2. This CDR3 is 17 amino acids long. Looked up from germline, CDR1 is LGHNA and CDR2 is YSLEER. The junction had 12 bases not matched to a gene; V was cut back by 3 bases and J by 7 bases.

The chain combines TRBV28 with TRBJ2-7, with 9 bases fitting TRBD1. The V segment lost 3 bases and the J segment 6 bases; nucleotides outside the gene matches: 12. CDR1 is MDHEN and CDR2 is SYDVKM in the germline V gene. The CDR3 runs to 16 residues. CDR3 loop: CASSFPQGAFRSEQYF. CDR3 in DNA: TGTGCCAGCAGTTTCCCACAGGGGGCTTTTCGGTCCGAGCAGTACTTC.

CDR3 protein: CASSPGTLYNSPLHF. The CDR3 DNA reads TGTGCCAGCAGCCCTGGGACACTCTATAATTCACCCCTCCACTTT. The V and J genes are TRBV6-5 and TRBJ1-6; tentative D call: TRBD1 (6 bases). Germline CDR1 is MNHEY and CDR2 is SVGAGI. Deletions cut 6 bases from V and 3 bases from J, with 12 bases between. CDR3 size: 15 residues.

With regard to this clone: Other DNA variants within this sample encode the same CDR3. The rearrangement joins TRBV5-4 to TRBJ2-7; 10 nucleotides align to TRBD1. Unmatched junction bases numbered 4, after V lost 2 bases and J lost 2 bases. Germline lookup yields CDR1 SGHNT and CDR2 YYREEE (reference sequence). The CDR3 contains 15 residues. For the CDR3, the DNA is TGTGCCAGCAGCTTACCCGGGACAGGGGCCTACGAGCAGTACTTC. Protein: CASSLPGTGAYEQYF.

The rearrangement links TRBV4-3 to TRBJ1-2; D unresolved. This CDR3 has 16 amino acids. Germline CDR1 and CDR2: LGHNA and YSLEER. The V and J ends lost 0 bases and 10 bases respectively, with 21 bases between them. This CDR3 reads CASSQDVRYLGFLYTF. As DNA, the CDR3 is TGCGCCAGCAGCCAAGATGTCCGCTACCTTGGCTTTCTCTACACCTTC.

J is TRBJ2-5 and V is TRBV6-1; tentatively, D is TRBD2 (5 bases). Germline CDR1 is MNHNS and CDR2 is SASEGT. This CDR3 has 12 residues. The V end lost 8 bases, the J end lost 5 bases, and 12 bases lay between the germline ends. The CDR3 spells CASWRTAETQYF. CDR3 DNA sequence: TGTGCCAGCTGGAGGACTGCGGAGACCCAGTACTTC.

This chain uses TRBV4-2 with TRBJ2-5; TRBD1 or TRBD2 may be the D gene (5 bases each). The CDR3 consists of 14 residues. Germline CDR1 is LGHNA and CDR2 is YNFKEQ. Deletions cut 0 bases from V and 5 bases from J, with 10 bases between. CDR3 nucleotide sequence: TGTGCCAGCAGCCAAGATTCTGGGGACGAGACCCAGTACTTC. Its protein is CASSQDSGDETQYF.

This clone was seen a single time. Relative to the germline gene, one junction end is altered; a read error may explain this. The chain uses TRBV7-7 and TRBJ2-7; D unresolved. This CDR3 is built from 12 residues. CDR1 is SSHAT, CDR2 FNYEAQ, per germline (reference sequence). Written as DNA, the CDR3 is TGCGACGGGCAGCAGAGCTCCTACGAGCAGTACTTC. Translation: CDGQQSSYEQYF.

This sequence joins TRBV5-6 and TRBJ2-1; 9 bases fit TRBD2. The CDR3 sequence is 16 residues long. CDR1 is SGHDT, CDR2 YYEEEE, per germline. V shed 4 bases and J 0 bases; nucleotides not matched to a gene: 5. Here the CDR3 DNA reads TGTGCCAGCAGCGATCTAGCGGGAAGCTCCTACAATGAGCAGTTCTTC. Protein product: CASSDLAGSSYNEQFF.

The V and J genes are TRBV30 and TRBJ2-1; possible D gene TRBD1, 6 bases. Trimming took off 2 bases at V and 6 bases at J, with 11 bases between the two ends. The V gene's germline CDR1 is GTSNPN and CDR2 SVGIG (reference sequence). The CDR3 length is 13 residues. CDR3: CAWSSQGSNEQFF. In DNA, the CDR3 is TGTGCCTGGAGTAGTCAGGGGTCCAATGAGCAGTTCTTC.

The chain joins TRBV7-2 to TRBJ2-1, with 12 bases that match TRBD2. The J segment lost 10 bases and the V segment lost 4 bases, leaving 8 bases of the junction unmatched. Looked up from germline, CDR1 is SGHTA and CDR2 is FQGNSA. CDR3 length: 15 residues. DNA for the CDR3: TGTGCCAGCAGCTCAACGTCTAGCGGGGGGGCGGAGCAGTTCTTC. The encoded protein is CASSSTSSGGAEQFF.

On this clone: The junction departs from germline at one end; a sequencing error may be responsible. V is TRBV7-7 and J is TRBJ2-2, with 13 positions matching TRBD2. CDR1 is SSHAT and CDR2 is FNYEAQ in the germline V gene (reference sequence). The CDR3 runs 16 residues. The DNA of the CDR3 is TGTGCTAGCAGCTCAACTAGCGGGAGGGCGGCCGGGGAGCTGTTTTTT. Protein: CASSSTSGRAAGELFF.

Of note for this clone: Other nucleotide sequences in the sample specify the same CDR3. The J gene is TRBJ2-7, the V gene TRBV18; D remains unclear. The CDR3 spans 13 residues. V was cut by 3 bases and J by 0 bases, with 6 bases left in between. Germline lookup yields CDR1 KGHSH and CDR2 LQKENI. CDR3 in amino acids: CASSPSSSYEQYF. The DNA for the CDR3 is TGTGCCAGCTCACCGTCCAGCTCCTACGAGCAGTACTTC.

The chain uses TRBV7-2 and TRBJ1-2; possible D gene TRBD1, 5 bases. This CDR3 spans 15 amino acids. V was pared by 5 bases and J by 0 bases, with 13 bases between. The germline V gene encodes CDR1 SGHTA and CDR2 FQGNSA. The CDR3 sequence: CASSPPGLPNYGYTF. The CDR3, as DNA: TGTGCCAGCAGCCCCCCAGGGCTTCCTAACTATGGCTACACCTTC.